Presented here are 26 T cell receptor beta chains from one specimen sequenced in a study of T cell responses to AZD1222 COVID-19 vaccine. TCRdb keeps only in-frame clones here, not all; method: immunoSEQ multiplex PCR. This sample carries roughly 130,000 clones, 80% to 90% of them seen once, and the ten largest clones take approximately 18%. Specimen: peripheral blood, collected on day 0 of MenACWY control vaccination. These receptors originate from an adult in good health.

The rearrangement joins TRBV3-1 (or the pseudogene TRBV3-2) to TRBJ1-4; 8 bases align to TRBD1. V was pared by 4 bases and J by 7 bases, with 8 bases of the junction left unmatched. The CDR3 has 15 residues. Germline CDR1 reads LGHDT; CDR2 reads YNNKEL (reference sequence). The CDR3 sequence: CASSPQGDVREKLFF. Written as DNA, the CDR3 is TGTGCCAGCAGCCCACAGGGGGACGTACGTGAAAAACTGTTTTTT.

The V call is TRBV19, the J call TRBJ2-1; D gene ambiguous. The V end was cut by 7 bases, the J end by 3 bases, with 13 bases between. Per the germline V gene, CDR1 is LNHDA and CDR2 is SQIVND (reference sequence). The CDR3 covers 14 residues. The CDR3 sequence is CASIGPPNYNEQFF. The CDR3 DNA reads TGTGCCAGTATCGGCCCTCCCAACTACAATGAGCAGTTCTTC.

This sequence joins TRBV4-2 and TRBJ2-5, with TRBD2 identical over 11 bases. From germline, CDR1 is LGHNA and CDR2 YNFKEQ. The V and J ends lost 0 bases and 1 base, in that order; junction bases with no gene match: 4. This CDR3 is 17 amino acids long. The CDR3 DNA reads TGTGCCAGCAGCCAAGAGGGACTAGCGGATGTCCAAGAGACCCAGTACTTC. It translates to CASSQEGLADVQETQYF.

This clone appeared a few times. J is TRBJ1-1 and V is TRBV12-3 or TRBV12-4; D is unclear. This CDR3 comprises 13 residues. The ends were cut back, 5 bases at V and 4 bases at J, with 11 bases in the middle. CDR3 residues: CASSQQWRTEAFF. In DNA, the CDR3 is TGTGCCAGCAGTCAACAGTGGCGCACTGAAGCTTTCTTT.

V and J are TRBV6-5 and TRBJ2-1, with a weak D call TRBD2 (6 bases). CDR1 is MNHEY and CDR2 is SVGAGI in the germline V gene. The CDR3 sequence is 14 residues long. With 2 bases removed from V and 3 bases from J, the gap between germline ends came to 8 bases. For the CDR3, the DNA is TGTGCCAGCAGTTACGTGACTAGCTACAATGAGCAGTTCTTC. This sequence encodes CASSYVTSYNEQFF.

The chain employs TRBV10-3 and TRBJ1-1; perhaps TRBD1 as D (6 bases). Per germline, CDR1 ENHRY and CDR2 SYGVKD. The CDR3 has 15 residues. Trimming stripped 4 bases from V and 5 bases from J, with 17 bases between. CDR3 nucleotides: TGTGCCATCAGTGGGGGTATACAGGGTAGGACTGAAGCTTTCTTT. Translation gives CAISGGIQGRTEAFF.

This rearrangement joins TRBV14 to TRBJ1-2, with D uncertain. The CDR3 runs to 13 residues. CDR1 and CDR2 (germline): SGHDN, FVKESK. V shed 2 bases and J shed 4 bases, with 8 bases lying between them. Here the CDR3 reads CASSQQGSYGYTF. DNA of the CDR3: TGTGCCAGCAGCCAACAAGGGAGCTATGGCTACACCTTC.

The CDR3, as DNA: TGTGCCAGCAGTGAAGCAAGTGCGGGGACCCACGAGCAGTACTTC. Translating it yields CASSEASAGTHEQYF. J is TRBJ2-7 and V is TRBV2; the D gene is possibly TRBD2 (6 bases). There are 15 residues in the CDR3. V was cut by 0 bases and J by 5 bases, with 14 bases left in between. Germline V CDR1 and CDR2: SNHLY, FYNNEI. The whole variable domain, filled in from reference TRBV2 and TRBJ2-7, reads EPEVTQTPSHQVTQMGQEVILRCVPISNHLYFYWYRQILGQKVEFLVSFYNNEISEKSEIFDDQFSVERPDGSNFTLKIRSTKLEDSAMYFCASSEASAGTHEQYFGPGTRLTVT.

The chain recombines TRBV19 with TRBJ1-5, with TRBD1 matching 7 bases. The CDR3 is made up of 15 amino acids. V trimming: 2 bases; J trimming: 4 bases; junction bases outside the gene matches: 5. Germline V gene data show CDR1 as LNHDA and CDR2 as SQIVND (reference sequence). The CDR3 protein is CASSIRQGQNQPQHF. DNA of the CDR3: TGTGCCAGTAGTATACGACAGGGTCAGAATCAGCCCCAGCATTTT.

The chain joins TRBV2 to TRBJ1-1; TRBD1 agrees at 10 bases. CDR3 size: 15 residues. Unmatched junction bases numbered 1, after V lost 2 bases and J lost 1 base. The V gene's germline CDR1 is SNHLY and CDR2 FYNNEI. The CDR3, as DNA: TGTGCCAGCAGTGAATGGGACAGGGGGAACACTGAAGCTTTCTTT. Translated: CASSEWDRGNTEAFF.

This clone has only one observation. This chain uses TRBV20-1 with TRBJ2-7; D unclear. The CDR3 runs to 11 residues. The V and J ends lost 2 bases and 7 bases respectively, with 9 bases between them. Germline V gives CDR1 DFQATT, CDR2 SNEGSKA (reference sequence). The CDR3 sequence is CSARPGGEQYF. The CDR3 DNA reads TGCAGTGCTAGACCCGGCGGTGAGCAGTACTTC.

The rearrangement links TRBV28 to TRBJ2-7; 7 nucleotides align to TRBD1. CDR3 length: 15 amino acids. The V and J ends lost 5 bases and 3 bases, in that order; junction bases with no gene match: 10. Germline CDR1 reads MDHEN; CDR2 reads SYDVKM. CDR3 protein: CASSLMGQRVYEQYF. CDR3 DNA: TGTGCCAGCAGTCTGATGGGACAGCGAGTCTACGAGCAGTACTTC.

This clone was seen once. CDR3 in amino acids: CASSWGQESYEQYF. In DNA, the CDR3 is TGTGCCAGCAGCTGGGGACAGGAGTCCTACGAGCAGTACTTC. V is TRBV5-6 and J is TRBJ2-7; 8 bases align to TRBD1. This CDR3 is 14 amino acids long. CDR1 SGHDT and CDR2 YYEEEE come from the germline V gene. The trim removed 3 bases at V and 1 base at J, leaving 3 bases unmatched.

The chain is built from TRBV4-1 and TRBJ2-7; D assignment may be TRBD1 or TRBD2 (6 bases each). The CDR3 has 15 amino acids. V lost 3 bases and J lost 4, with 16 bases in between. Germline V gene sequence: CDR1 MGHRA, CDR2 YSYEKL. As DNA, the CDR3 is TGCGCCAGCAGCCAGAAAAGGGGGACTGTTTACGAGCAGTACTTC. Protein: CASSQKRGTVYEQYF.

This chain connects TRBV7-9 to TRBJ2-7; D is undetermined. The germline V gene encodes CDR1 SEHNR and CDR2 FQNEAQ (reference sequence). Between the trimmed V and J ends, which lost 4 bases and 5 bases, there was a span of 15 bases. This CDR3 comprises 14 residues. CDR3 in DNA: TGTGCCAGCAGCTCCCGTAGTTTTGGGAACGAGCAGTACTTC. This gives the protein CASSSRSFGNEQYF.

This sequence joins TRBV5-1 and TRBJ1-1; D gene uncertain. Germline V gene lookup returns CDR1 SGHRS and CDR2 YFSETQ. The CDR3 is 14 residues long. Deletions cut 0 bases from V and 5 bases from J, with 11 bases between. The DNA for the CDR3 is TGCGCCAGCAGCTTGGGGAGGGTCGGGACTGAAGCTTTCTTT. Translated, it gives CASSLGRVGTEAFF.

The DNA of the CDR3 is TGTGCCAGCAGACTTAGGGGGTCTATTAATGAAAAACTGTTTTTT. Protein: CASRLRGSINEKLFF. The chain couples TRBV28 to TRBJ1-4, with D possibly matching TRBD1 (6 bases). V was clipped by 6 bases and J by 4 bases, with 15 bases between them. Germline loops: CDR1 MDHEN, CDR2 SYDVKM. This CDR3 contains 15 residues.

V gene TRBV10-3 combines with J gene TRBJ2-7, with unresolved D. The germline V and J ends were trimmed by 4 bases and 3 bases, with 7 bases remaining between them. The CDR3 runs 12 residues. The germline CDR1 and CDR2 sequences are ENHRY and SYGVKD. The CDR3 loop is CAISASYYEQYF. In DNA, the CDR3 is TGTGCCATCAGTGCGAGTTACTACGAGCAGTACTTC.

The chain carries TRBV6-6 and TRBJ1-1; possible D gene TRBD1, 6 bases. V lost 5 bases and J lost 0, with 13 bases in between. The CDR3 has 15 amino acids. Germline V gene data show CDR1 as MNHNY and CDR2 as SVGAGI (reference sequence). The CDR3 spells CASSKDSSMNTEAFF. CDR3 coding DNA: TGTGCCAGCAGTAAGGACAGTTCGATGAACACTGAAGCTTTCTTT.

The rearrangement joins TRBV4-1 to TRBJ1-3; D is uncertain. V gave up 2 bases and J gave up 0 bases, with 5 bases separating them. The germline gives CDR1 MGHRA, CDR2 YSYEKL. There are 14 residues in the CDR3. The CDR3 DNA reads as TGCGCCAGCAGCCAACCCAGCTCTGGAAACACCATATATTTT. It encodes CASSQPSSGNTIYF.

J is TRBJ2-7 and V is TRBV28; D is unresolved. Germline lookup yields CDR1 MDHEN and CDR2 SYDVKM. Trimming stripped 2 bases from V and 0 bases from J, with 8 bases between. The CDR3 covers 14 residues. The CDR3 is CASSLPGSSYEQYF. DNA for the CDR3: TGTGCCAGCAGTTTACCAGGTAGCTCCTACGAGCAGTACTTC.

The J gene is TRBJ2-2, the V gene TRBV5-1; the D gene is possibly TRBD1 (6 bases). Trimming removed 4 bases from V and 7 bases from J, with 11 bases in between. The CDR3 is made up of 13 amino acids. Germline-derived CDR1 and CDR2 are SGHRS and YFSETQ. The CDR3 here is CASSPGHDGELFF. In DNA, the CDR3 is TGCGCCAGCAGCCCGGGACATGACGGGGAGCTGTTTTTT. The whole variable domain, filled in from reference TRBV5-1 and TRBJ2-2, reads KAGVTQTPRYLIKTRGQQVTLSCSPISGHRSVSWYQQTPGQGLQFLFEYFSETQRNKGNFPGRFSGRQFSNSRSEMNVSTLELGDSALYLCASSPGHDGELFFGEGSRLTVL.

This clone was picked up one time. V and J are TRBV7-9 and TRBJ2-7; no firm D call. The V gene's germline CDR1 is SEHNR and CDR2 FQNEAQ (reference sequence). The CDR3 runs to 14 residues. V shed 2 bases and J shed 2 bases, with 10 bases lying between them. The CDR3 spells CASSLSHRTYEQYF. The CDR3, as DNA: TGTGCCAGCAGCTTATCTCACAGAACCTACGAGCAGTACTTC.

Written as DNA, the CDR3 is TGCGCCAGCAGCTTAAGGCTAGCGGGAGCCGAGCAGTACTTC. It translates to CASSLRLAGAEQYF. The chain combines TRBV5-1 with TRBJ2-7; TRBD2 matches 10 bases. The V and J ends lost 2 bases and 6 bases, in that order; junction bases with no gene match: 5. Germline V gene data show CDR1 as SGHRS and CDR2 as YFSETQ. This CDR3 has 14 residues.

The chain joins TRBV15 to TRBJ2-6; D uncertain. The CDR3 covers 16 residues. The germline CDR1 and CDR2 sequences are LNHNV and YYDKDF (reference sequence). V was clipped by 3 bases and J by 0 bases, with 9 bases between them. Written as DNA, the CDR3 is TGTGCCACCAGCAGCGCAGGATCCTCTGGGGCCAACGTCCTGACTTTC. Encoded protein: CATSSAGSSGANVLTF.

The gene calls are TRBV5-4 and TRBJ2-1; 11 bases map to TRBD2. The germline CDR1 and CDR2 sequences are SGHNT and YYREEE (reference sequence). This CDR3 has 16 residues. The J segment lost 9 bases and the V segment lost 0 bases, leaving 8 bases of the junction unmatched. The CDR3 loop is CASSLEASGRRGEQFF. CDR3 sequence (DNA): TGTGCCAGCAGCTTGGAGGCTAGCGGGAGGAGGGGTGAGCAGTTCTTC.